The 22 T cell receptor beta chains below all came from one sample that was sequenced in a study of shared clonotypes between healthy human individuals. Assay used: immunoSEQ multiplex PCR; TCRdb lists only in-frame clones, some missing. This sample has more than 1.2 million clones, with about 98.5% found just once. Sequencing was carried out using naive CD4+ T cells sorted from blood. Subset: CD45RA+ positively selected. These receptors all stem from a man aged 25 to 40 in good health.

V is TRBV14 and J is TRBJ2-3; D is ambiguous. V dropped 4 bases and J dropped 2 bases, with 7 bases sitting between them. The germline CDR1 and CDR2 sequences are SGHDN and FVKESK. The CDR3 consists of 13 residues. CDR3 sequence reads: CASSPGPTDTQYF. CDR3 sequence (DNA): TGTGCCAGCAGCCCGGGCCCCACAGATACGCAGTATTTT. Complete variable domain (other parts from reference TRBV14 and TRBJ2-3): EAGVTQFPSHSVIEKGQTVTLRCDPISGHDNLYWYRRVMGKEIKFLLHFVKESKQDESGMPNNRFLAERTGGTYSTLKVQPAELEDSGVYFCASSPGPTDTQYFGPGTRLTVL.

The DNA of the CDR3 is TGTGCCAGTAGCCGGACAGGGGAGTACGAGCAGTACTTC. It translates to CASSRTGEYEQYF. The rearrangement uses TRBV19 and TRBJ2-7; 9 positions match TRBD1. The CDR3 is 13 residues long. Per the germline V gene, CDR1 is LNHDA and CDR2 is SQIVND (reference sequence). Trimming removed 6 bases from V and 4 bases from J; junction bases left unmatched: 4.

A single count supports this clone. This rearrangement joins TRBV2 to TRBJ2-1; D gene unclear. The CDR3 extends over 15 amino acids. Germline V gene lookup returns CDR1 SNHLY and CDR2 FYNNEI. V was clipped by 0 bases and J by 15 bases, with 21 bases between them. CDR3 DNA sequence: TGTGCCAGCAGTGAAGCGCTGGGTTTTGCTAGGGTTGCGTTCTTC. Amino acids: CASSEALGFARVAFF.

CDR3 sequence (DNA): TGCGCCAGCTCGGAGCGGGGGGCCTACGAGCAGTACTTC. It translates to CASSERGAYEQYF. V gene TRBV10-1 combines with J gene TRBJ2-7; 9 bases align to TRBD2. Looked up from germline, CDR1 is WNHNN and CDR2 is SYGVQD (reference sequence). J was trimmed by 2 bases and V by 8 bases; bases with no gene match: 4. The CDR3 consists of 13 residues.

The V and J genes are TRBV6-1 and TRBJ2-5; no firm D call. V was cut by 7 bases and J by 1 base, with 7 bases left in between. The CDR3 is 12 amino acids. CDR1 MNHNS and CDR2 SASEGT come from the germline V gene. The CDR3 loop is CASTGSQETQYF. The CDR3 region has the DNA TGTGCCAGCACAGGCAGCCAAGAGACCCAGTACTTC.

V is TRBV5-1 and J is TRBJ2-5, with 7 nucleotides matching TRBD1. CDR1 is SGHRS and CDR2 is YFSETQ in the germline V gene. Germline trimming cut 0 bases from V and 3 bases from J; bases unmatched to any gene: 5. The CDR3 extends over 15 amino acids. The CDR3 DNA sequence: TGCGCCAGCAGCTTGGCCTCCGGGACAGAAGAGACCCAGTACTTC. Translation: CASSLASGTEETQYF.

The V call is TRBV5-8, the J call TRBJ2-1; 7 nucleotides align to TRBD2. Germline assignment: CDR1 SGHTS and CDR2 YDEGEE. The J segment lost 5 bases and the V segment lost 0 bases, leaving 5 bases of the junction unmatched. This CDR3 spans 15 amino acids. CDR3 DNA: TGTGCCAGCAGCTTGGATAGGACTAGACACAATGAGCAGTTCTTC. This sequence encodes CASSLDRTRHNEQFF.

The J gene is TRBJ2-6, the V gene TRBV5-6; D might be TRBD1 (6 bases). Germline CDR1 and CDR2: SGHDT and YYEEEE. V lost 2 bases and J lost 0, with 9 bases in between. The CDR3 length is 16 residues. CDR3 loop: CASSFRQVSGANVLTF. The DNA for the CDR3 is TGTGCCAGCAGCTTTCGACAGGTCTCTGGGGCCAACGTCCTGACTTTC. The full variable domain, rest sourced from reference TRBV5-6 and TRBJ2-6, is DAGVTQSPTHLIKTRGQQVTLRCSPKSGHDTVSWYQQALGQGPQFIFQYYEEEERQRGNFPDRFSGHQFPNYSSELNVNALLLGDSALYLCASSFRQVSGANVLTFGAGSRLTVL.

This chain uses TRBV28 with TRBJ2-3; TRBD1 is a possible D gene (5 bases). V was pared by 1 base and J by 11 bases, with 10 bases between. The CDR3 runs 12 residues. Germline CDR1 MDHEN, CDR2 SYDVKM. The CDR3 nucleotides read TGTGCCAGCAGTTTATCAGGGCCCCTGCAGTATTTT. It specifies CASSLSGPLQYF.

This rearrangement joins TRBV7-2 to TRBJ2-3; 9 nucleotides match TRBD2. This CDR3 has 16 amino acids. Trimming at V came to 0 bases and at J to 3 bases, leaving 4 bases not matched to a gene. Germline V gene sequence: CDR1 SGHTA, CDR2 FQGNSA. CDR3 in amino acids: CASSLATSGGTDTQYF. In DNA, the CDR3 is TGTGCCAGCAGCTTAGCGACTAGCGGAGGGACAGATACGCAGTATTTT.

The genes are TRBV18 and TRBJ2-7; maybe TRBD1 (6 bases). The CDR3 extends over 14 amino acids. The germline gives CDR1 KGHSH, CDR2 LQKENI. The germline V and J ends were trimmed by 3 bases and 3 bases, with 12 bases remaining between them. The CDR3 sequence is CASSPRQAYYEQYF. The CDR3 nucleotides read TGTGCCAGCTCACCTCGACAGGCCTACTACGAGCAGTACTTC.

The rearrangement uses TRBV10-3 and TRBJ1-5; TRBD1 matches 7 bases. V trimming: 8 bases; J trimming: 4 bases; junction bases outside the gene matches: 5. The CDR3 has 13 residues. CDR1 is ENHRY and CDR2 is SYGVKD in the germline V gene. The CDR3 reads CAIGWGQNQPQHF. The CDR3 DNA follows: TGTGCCATCGGGTGGGGACAGAATCAGCCCCAGCATTTT.

Only one count was recorded for this clone. This chain joins TRBV7-2 and TRBJ2-7; 7 nucleotides agree with TRBD2. Germline trimming cut 5 bases from V and 1 base from J; bases unmatched to any gene: 8. The CDR3 sequence is 15 residues long. Germline lookup yields CDR1 SGHTA and CDR2 FQGNSA. CDR3 region: CASSPGGRGSYEQYF. The CDR3 nucleotides read TGTGCCAGCAGCCCTGGGGGGAGGGGATCCTACGAGCAGTACTTC.

The J gene is TRBJ2-3, the V gene TRBV5-1; D remains ambiguous. The ends were cut back, 4 bases at V and 0 bases at J, with 18 bases in the middle. The CDR3 length is 17 residues. Germline-derived CDR1 and CDR2 are SGHRS and YFSETQ. The CDR3 region is CASSQGLAVSSTDTQYF. In DNA form, the CDR3 reads TGCGCCAGCAGCCAAGGGTTGGCGGTCTCTAGCACAGATACGCAGTATTTT.

V is TRBV5-1 and J is TRBJ2-1; 7 positions match TRBD2. CDR3 length: 16 residues. V lost 0 bases, J lost 8 bases, and 11 bases stayed unmatched. In germline, CDR1 is SGHRS, CDR2 YFSETQ. The CDR3 sequence: CASSLVRLAVADEQFF. The CDR3 coding sequence is TGCGCCAGCAGCTTGGTTCGGCTAGCGGTGGCCGATGAGCAGTTCTTC.

The rearrangement links TRBV19 to TRBJ2-7, with D possibly being TRBD2 (5 bases). V lost 0 bases, J lost 2 bases, and 14 bases lay in between. CDR1 and CDR2 from the germline V gene are LNHDA and SQIVND (reference sequence). CDR3 length equals 16 residues. CDR3 DNA sequence: TGTGCCAGTAGTATAGATACTAGGCCTCCCGCCTACGAGCAGTACTTC. Residues: CASSIDTRPPAYEQYF.

V gene TRBV11-2 combines with J gene TRBJ2-7, with no clear D. The CDR3 spans 13 residues. Deletions cut 5 bases from V and 1 base from J, with 9 bases between. Germline CDR1 is SGHAT and CDR2 is FQNNGV. CDR3 in amino acids: CASSPPPSYEQYF. CDR3 sequence (DNA): TGTGCCAGCAGCCCCCCGCCTTCCTACGAGCAGTACTTC.

The chain carries TRBV5-1 and TRBJ1-1; 7 bases map to TRBD1. The CDR3 sequence is 14 residues long. V lost 4 bases to trimming and J lost 3 bases; unmatched junction nucleotides: 6. Germline V gene lookup returns CDR1 SGHRS and CDR2 YFSETQ. The CDR3 loop reads CASSRTGDYTEAFF. CDR3 nucleotide sequence: TGCGCCAGCAGCAGAACAGGGGACTACACTGAAGCTTTCTTT.

The chain has TRBV5-1 and TRBJ2-1, with 8 bases identical to TRBD2. J was trimmed by 9 bases and V by 0 bases; bases with no gene match: 14. In germline, CDR1 is SGHRS, CDR2 YFSETQ. This CDR3 has 17 residues. The DNA of the CDR3 is TGCGCCAGCAGCTTGGCCTGGTCGAGCGGGAGAAGGGCTGAGCAGTTCTTC. It is translated as CASSLAWSSGRRAEQFF.

The chain couples TRBV2 to TRBJ1-4; 7 bases fit TRBD1. There are 15 residues in the CDR3. CDR1 and CDR2 from the germline V gene are SNHLY and FYNNEI. The V segment lost 7 bases and the J segment 5 bases; nucleotides outside the gene matches: 10. Here the CDR3 reads CASTNRGQRNEKLFF. The CDR3 coding sequence is TGTGCCAGCACCAATAGGGGACAGAGGAATGAAAAACTGTTTTTT.

This chain uses TRBV7-2 with TRBJ2-1; TRBD2 matches at 12 bases. Germline loops: CDR1 SGHTA, CDR2 FQGNSA. After removal of 5 bases from V and 2 bases from J, the junction contained 7 bases not matched to a gene. This CDR3 is 17 amino acids long. The CDR3 protein is CASSPRPSGRAYNEQFF. DNA for the CDR3: TGTGCCAGCAGCCCTCGCCCTAGCGGGAGGGCCTACAATGAGCAGTTCTTC.

This rearrangement joins TRBV18 to TRBJ1-2; D is undetermined. CDR1 and CDR2 (germline): KGHSH, LQKENI. Trimming stripped 5 bases from V and 2 bases from J, with 6 bases between. This CDR3 contains 12 residues. CDR3: CASSNGNYGYTF. In DNA form, the CDR3 reads TGTGCCAGCTCAAATGGCAACTATGGCTACACCTTC.